This entry describes one TCR beta chain. Assay used: immunoSEQ multiplex PCR; TCRdb lists only in-frame clones, some missing. This table has about 480,000 clones, roughly 89% appearing once. CDR3 length: 16 amino acids. Germline V gene sequence: CDR1 MNHEY, CDR2 SMNVEV (reference sequence). Trimming took off 5 bases at V and 4 bases at J, with 18 bases between the two ends. The data derive from a study of blood T cell repertoires in COVID-19. Study background: Samples taken during acute and convalescent COVID-19 were collected in the United States, Italy and Spain. The analysed material was cDNA or gDNA that came from T cells, B-cell-depleted T cells, or PBMCs.

The gene calls are TRBV27 and TRBJ2-1; D is perhaps TRBD1 (6 bases). Sequenced sample: peripheral blood. The sequence was collected from a woman between 50 and 59 years old with COVID-19, enrolled during active disease. CDR3 nucleotides: TGTGCCAGCAGTCCCCGCCCCGGACAGTTATACAATGAGCAGTTCTTC. Amino acid sequence: CASSPRPGQLYNEQFF.